One and the same sample provided the 18 T cell receptor beta chains below, sequenced in a study of cytomegalovirus exposure and HLA in healthy donors. 13 Jbeta primers and 60 Vbeta primers were used for the PCR. Profiled with immunoSEQ multiplex PCR; TCRdb holds only in-frame clones, not every one. The repertoire holds approximately 150,000 clones, around 66% seen once, with 6.5% in the top ten. The sequenced sample was PBMCs. The source of these receptors is a woman aged 60-75 years in good health and CMV-seronegative.

V and J are TRBV5-1 and TRBJ1-2; TRBD1 aligns across 11 bases. The trim removed 4 bases at V and 2 bases at J, leaving 4 bases unmatched. This CDR3 has 15 amino acids. The germline V gene encodes CDR1 SGHRS and CDR2 YFSETQ. The CDR3, as DNA: TGCGCCAGCAGCGCACGGACAGGGGGCAACTATGGCTACACCTTC. This translates into CASSARTGGNYGYTF.

V usage is TRBV19 and J usage is TRBJ2-5; 7 positions match TRBD1. CDR1 and CDR2 from the germline V gene are LNHDA and SQIVND (reference sequence). V shed 6 bases, J shed 2 bases, and the junction held 9 bases outside the gene matches. This CDR3 is built from 15 residues. In DNA form, the CDR3 reads TGTGCCAGTAGCCCGGGACAGACCCGACAAGAGACCCAGTACTTC. It is translated as CASSPGQTRQETQYF.

The chain recombines TRBV6-5 with TRBJ1-1, with 8 bases lining up with TRBD1. This CDR3 has 14 residues. V gave up 4 bases and J gave up 4 bases; unmatched junction bases: 5. Germline CDR1 is MNHEY and CDR2 is SVGAGI. As DNA, the CDR3 is TGTGCCAGCAGTTCCTCAACAGGGGGCACTGAAGCTTTCTTT. Translated: CASSSSTGGTEAFF.

This clone was counted a single time. The chain joins TRBV7-6 to TRBJ1-5; D gene uncertain. This CDR3 has 15 residues. Germline V gene lookup returns CDR1 SGHVS and CDR2 FNYEAQ. V was pared by 0 bases and J by 4 bases, with 10 bases between. The CDR3 sequence: CASSLASGWNQPQHF. CDR3 coding DNA: TGTGCCAGCAGCTTAGCGTCCGGGTGGAATCAGCCCCAGCATTTT.

The genes are TRBV2 and TRBJ2-7; D may be TRBD2 (6 bases). Trimming cost V 2 bases and J 5 bases, with 13 bases left between them. Germline V lookup: CDR1 SNHLY, CDR2 FYNNEI. The CDR3 runs to 14 residues. CDR3 DNA sequence: TGTGCCAGCAGTGAATGGGGAGGAGCCCACGAGCAGTACTTC. Translation: CASSEWGGAHEQYF.

The rearrangement joins TRBV11-2 to TRBJ2-6; D ambiguous. The CDR3 sequence is 12 residues long. V lost 5 bases to trimming and J lost 9 bases, with 8 bases between them. CDR1 is SGHAT and CDR2 is FQNNGV in the germline V gene. CDR3 in DNA: TGTGCCAGCAGCCCCGGGTACAACGTCCTGACTTTC. This sequence encodes CASSPGYNVLTF.

The rearrangement links TRBV6-5 to TRBJ2-7; 14 nucleotides line up with TRBD2. The CDR3 runs 15 residues. Unmatched junction bases numbered 6, after V lost 6 bases and J lost 5 bases. Germline V lookup: CDR1 MNHEY, CDR2 SVGAGI. CDR3 sequence: CASRPGLAGGHEQYF. Here the CDR3 DNA reads TGTGCCAGCAGACCCGGACTAGCGGGAGGCCACGAGCAGTACTTC.

CDR3 amino acids: CASSQGLAGGQETQYF. As DNA, the CDR3 is TGTGCCAGCAGCCAAGGACTAGCGGGGGGGCAAGAGACCCAGTACTTC. The chain links TRBV7-2 to TRBJ2-5, with 15 bases fitting TRBD2. The length of the CDR3 is 16 residues. V dropped 5 bases and J dropped 2; count of bases not matched to a gene: 3. The germline gives CDR1 SGHTA, CDR2 FQGNSA.

Remarks on this clone: One junction end disagrees with the germline gene, perhaps due to a read error. V usage is TRBV4-1 and J usage is TRBJ2-1, with D possibly TRBD2 on 6 matching bases. Germline CDR1 is MGHRA and CDR2 is YSYEKL. The length of the CDR3 is 15 residues. The CDR3 sequence: CASRTSGTGNNEQFF. In nucleotides, the CDR3 is TGTGCCAGCAGAACTTCCGGGACTGGCAACAATGAGCAGTTCTTC.

This clone was recorded a few times. As DNA, the CDR3 is TGTGCCAGCAGCCTCGACAGGGCTGAGACCCAGTACTTC. Its translation: CASSLDRAETQYF. The J gene is TRBJ2-5, the V gene TRBV5-6; 7 nucleotides agree with TRBD1. Germline values: CDR1 SGHDT, CDR2 YYEEEE. V was pared by 4 bases and J by 5 bases, with 5 bases of the junction left unmatched. This CDR3 contains 13 residues.

This clone has only one observation. The chain uses TRBV18 and TRBJ2-3; 7 positions agree with TRBD2. V dropped 2 bases and J dropped 3; count of bases not matched to a gene: 2. CDR1 and CDR2 from the germline V gene are KGHSH and LQKENI. The CDR3 contains 14 residues. CDR3 in DNA: TGTGCCAGCTCACCAGGACTAGAAACAGATACGCAGTATTTT. This codes for CASSPGLETDTQYF.

The rearrangement links TRBV27 to TRBJ2-2; 9 bases are a match to TRBD1. Unmatched junction bases numbered 5, after V lost 2 bases and J lost 1 base. CDR3 length: 17 amino acids. Germline V lookup: CDR1 MNHEY, CDR2 SMNVEV (reference sequence). In DNA form, the CDR3 reads TGTGCCAGCAGTTTAAGAGGGGACAGGGTGAACACCGGGGAGCTGTTTTTT. Its protein is CASSLRGDRVNTGELFF.

V usage is TRBV11-2 and J usage is TRBJ1-1; tentatively, D is TRBD1 (5 bases). The CDR3 is 14 residues long. The V and J ends lost 3 bases and 8 bases respectively, with 16 bases between them. CDR1 and CDR2 from the germline V gene are SGHAT and FQNNGV. CDR3 loop: CASSFLIGAREAFF. CDR3 DNA sequence: TGTGCCAGCAGCTTTTTAATAGGGGCCCGCGAAGCTTTCTTT.

The chain joins TRBV2 to TRBJ1-4, with a tentative D call TRBD1 (5 bases). V shed 6 bases and J shed 7 bases, with 12 bases lying between them. The length of the CDR3 is 13 residues. CDR1 is SNHLY, CDR2 FYNNEI, per germline. The CDR3 region has the DNA TGTGCCAGCAGCGGGGGAGTTGTTGAAAAACTGTTTTTT. Protein sequence: CASSGGVVEKLFF.

V usage is TRBV19 and J usage is TRBJ2-1; TRBD2 agrees at 9 bases. The germline V gene has CDR1 LNHDA and CDR2 SQIVND (reference sequence). The CDR3 spans 16 residues. V lost 0 bases and J lost 0; bases outside the gene matches: 0. The CDR3 bases are TGTGCCAGTAGTATAGATAGCGGGAGCTCCTACAATGAGCAGTTCTTC. Encoded protein: CASSIDSGSSYNEQFF.

V is TRBV19 and J is TRBJ1-2; the D gene is possibly TRBD1 (6 bases). The CDR3 covers 17 residues. With 3 bases removed from V and 2 bases from J, the gap between germline ends came to 19 bases. The germline V gene encodes CDR1 LNHDA and CDR2 SQIVND (reference sequence). In DNA form, the CDR3 reads TGTGCCAGTAGTATGAGAGTCGGGGGGGCGAAGAACTATGGCTACACCTTC. Its translation is CASSMRVGGAKNYGYTF.

This rearrangement joins TRBV5-1 to TRBJ2-3, with 9 bases lining up with TRBD2. Germline CDR1 is SGHRS and CDR2 is YFSETQ. V lost 2 bases, J lost 5 bases, and 9 bases stayed unmatched. This CDR3 is 16 amino acids long. CDR3 protein: CASSFDAAGGEDTQYF. The CDR3, as DNA: TGCGCCAGCAGCTTCGATGCGGCGGGGGGGGAAGATACGCAGTATTTT.

This clone was detected once. The chain has TRBV7-3 and TRBJ2-7, with D maybe TRBD2 (5 bases). This CDR3 region has 13 residues. The ends were cut back, 5 bases at V and 7 bases at J, with 15 bases in the middle. The germline CDR1 and CDR2 sequences are SGHTA and FQGTGA. The CDR3 nucleotides read TGTGCCAGCAGCCTATATCACACGGGAGAGCAGTACTTC. Translation: CASSLYHTGEQYF.